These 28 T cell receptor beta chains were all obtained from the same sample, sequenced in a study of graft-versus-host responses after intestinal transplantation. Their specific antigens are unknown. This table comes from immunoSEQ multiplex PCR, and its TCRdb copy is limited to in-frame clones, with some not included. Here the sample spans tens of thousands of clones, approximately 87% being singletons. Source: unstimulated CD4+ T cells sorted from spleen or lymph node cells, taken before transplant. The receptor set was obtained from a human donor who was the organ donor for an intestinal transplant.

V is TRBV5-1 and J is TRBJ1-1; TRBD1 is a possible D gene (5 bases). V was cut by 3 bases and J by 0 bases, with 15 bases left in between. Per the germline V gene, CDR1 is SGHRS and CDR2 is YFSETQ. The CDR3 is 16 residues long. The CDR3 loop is CASSSGGSGVNTEAFF. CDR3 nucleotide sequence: TGCGCCAGCAGCTCTGGCGGTTCGGGGGTGAACACTGAAGCTTTCTTT.

The CDR3: CASSLGTSGINEQFF. CDR3 sequence (DNA): TGTGCCAGCAGCTTAGGGACTAGCGGGATTAATGAGCAGTTCTTC. The J gene is TRBJ2-1, the V gene TRBV7-8, with 12 bases identical to TRBD2. The germline CDR1 and CDR2 sequences are SGHVS and FQNEAQ. This CDR3 is 15 amino acids long. J gave up 7 bases and V 1 base, and 2 bases lay outside the gene matches.

The DNA of the CDR3 is TGTGCCAGCTCACGGGCCACAGGGGAAAGCGGGGAGCTGTTTTTT. It codes for CASSRATGESGELFF. This chain uses TRBV18 with TRBJ2-2, with 7 positions matching TRBD1. J lost 7 bases, V lost 4 bases, and 9 bases had no gene match. This CDR3 is 15 amino acids long. Germline values: CDR1 KGHSH, CDR2 LQKENI.

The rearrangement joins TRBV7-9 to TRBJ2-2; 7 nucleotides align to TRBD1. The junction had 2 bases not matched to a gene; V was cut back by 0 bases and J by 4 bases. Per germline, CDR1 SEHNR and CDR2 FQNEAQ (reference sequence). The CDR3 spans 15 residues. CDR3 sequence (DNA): TGTGCCAGCAGCTTAGCAGGGGGCAGCACCGGGGAGCTGTTTTTT. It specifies CASSLAGGSTGELFF.

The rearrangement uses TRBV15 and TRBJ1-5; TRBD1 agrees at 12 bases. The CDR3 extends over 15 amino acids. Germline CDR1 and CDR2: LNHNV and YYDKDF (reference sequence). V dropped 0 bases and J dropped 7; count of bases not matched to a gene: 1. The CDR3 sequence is CATSRDGTGGQPQHF. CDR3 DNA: TGTGCCACCAGCAGAGATGGGACAGGGGGCCAGCCCCAGCATTTT.

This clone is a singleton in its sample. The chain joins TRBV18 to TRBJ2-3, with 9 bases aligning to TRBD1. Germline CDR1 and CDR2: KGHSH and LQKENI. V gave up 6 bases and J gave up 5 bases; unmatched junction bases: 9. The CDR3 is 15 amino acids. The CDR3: CASSGTGSQGDTQYF. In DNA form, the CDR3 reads TGTGCCAGCTCCGGGACAGGGAGTCAGGGAGATACGCAGTATTTT.

The CDR3 DNA reads as TGTGCCAGCAGTGACGGGGTGAACACTGAAGCTTTCTTT. Translation gives CASSDGVNTEAFF. The chain recombines TRBV2 with TRBJ1-1; D is ambiguous. The CDR3 is 13 amino acids. V was clipped by 3 bases and J by 0 bases, with 5 bases between them. Germline CDR1 reads SNHLY; CDR2 reads FYNNEI. Full variable domain (missing parts from reference TRBV2 and TRBJ1-1): EPEVTQTPSHQVTQMGQEVILRCVPISNHLYFYWYRQILGQKVEFLVSFYNNEISEKSEIFDDQFSVERPDGSNFTLKIRSTKLEDSAMYFCASSDGVNTEAFFGQGTRLTVV.

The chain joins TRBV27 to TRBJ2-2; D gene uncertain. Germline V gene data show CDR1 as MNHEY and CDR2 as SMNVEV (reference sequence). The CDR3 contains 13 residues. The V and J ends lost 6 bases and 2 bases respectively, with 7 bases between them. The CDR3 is CASRRRNTGELFF. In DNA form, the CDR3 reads TGTGCCAGCAGGCGGCGAAACACCGGGGAGCTGTTTTTT.

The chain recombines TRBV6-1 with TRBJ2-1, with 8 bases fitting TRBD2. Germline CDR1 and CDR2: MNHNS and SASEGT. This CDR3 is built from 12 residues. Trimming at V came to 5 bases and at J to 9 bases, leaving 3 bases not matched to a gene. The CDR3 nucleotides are TGTGCCAGCAGTCCGGGACTAGTTGAGCAGTTCTTC. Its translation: CASSPGLVEQFF.

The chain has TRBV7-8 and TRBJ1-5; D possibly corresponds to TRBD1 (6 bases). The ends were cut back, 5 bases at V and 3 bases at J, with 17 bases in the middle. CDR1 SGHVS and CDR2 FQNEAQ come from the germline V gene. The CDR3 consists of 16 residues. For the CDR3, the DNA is TGTGCCAGCAGCCGCACAGGGCCAGACTACAATCAGCCCCAGCATTTT. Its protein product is CASSRTGPDYNQPQHF. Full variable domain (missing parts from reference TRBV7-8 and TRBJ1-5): GAGVSQSPRYKVAKRGQDVALRCDPISGHVSLFWYQQALGQGPEFLTYFQNEAQLDKSGLPSDRFFAERPEGSVSTLKIQRTQQEDSAVYLCASSRTGPDYNQPQHFGDGTRLSIL.

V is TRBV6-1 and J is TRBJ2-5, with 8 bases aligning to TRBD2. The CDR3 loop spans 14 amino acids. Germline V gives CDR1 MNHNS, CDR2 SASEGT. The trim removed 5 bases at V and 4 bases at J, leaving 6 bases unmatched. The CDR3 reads CASSPGGFGETQYF. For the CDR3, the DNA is TGTGCCAGCAGTCCGGGGGGGTTCGGAGAGACCCAGTACTTC.

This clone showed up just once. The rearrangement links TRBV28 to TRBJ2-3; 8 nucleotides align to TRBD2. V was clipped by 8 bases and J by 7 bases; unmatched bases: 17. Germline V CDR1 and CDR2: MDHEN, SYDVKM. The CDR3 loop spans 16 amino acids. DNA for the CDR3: TGTGCCAGCTCCCCGGGAGGGGGGGGGCCCATCAATACGCAGTATTTT. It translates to CASSPGGGGPINTQYF.

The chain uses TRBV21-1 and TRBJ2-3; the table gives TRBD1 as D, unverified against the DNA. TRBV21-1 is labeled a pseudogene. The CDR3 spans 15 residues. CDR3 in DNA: TGTGCCAGCAGCTGCCCCCCGGACAGGGCAGATACGCAGTATTTT. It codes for CASSCPPDRADTQYF.

In DNA form, the CDR3 reads TGTGCCAGCAGCGTCTCCAGCGGGGGGGCCGGTTACAATGAGCAGTTCTTC. Its translation: CASSVSSGGAGYNEQFF. V gene TRBV9 combines with J gene TRBJ2-1, with 10 bases matching TRBD2. With V trimmed by 2 bases and J by 4 bases, 9 bases remained unmatched. Germline V CDR1 and CDR2: SGDLS, YYNGEE. The CDR3 is made up of 17 amino acids.

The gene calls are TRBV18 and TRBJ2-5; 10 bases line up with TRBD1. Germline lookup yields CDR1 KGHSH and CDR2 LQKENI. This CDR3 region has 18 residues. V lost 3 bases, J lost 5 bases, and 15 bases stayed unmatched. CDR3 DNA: TGTGCCAGCTCACCCCTGAGACAGGGGGCAACCACAACCGAGACCCAGTACTTC. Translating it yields CASSPLRQGATTTETQYF.

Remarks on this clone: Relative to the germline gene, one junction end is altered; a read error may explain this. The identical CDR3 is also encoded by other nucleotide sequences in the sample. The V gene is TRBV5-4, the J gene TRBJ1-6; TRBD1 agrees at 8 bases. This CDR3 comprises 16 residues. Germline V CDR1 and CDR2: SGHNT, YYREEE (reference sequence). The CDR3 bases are TGCGCCAGCAGCCGTACCAGACAGGGGTGGGATTCACCCCTCCACTTT. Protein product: CASSRTRQGWDSPLHF.

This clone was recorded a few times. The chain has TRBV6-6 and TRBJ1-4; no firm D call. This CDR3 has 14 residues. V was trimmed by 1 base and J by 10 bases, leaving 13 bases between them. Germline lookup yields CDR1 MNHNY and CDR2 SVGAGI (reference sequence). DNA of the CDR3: TGTGCCAGCAGTTACTTGGCGCCTGGAGGAAAACTGTTTTTT. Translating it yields CASSYLAPGGKLFF.

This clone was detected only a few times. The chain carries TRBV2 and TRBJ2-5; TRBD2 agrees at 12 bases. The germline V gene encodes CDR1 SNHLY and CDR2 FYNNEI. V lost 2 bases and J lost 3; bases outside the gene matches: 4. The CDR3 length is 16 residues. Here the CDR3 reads CASSERLAGDEETQYF. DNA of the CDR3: TGTGCCAGCAGTGAAAGACTAGCGGGGGATGAAGAGACCCAGTACTTC.

The CDR3 protein is CASSLVRRGGLSGELFF. The CDR3 coding sequence is TGTGCCAGCAGCTTGGTGCGGCGGGGGGGCCTTAGCGGGGAGCTGTTTTTT. The chain uses TRBV7-8 and TRBJ2-2, with 9 nucleotides matching TRBD2. CDR1 SGHVS and CDR2 FQNEAQ come from the germline V gene. The CDR3 runs to 17 residues. V dropped 3 bases and J dropped 7; count of bases not matched to a gene: 12.

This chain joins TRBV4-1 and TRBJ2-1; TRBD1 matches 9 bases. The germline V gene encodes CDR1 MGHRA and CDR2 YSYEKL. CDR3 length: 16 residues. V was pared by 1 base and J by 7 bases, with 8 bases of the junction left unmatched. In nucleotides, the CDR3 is TGCGCCAGCAGCCAAGGGCGGGACAGGGTGAGAAATGAGCAGTTCTTC. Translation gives CASSQGRDRVRNEQFF.

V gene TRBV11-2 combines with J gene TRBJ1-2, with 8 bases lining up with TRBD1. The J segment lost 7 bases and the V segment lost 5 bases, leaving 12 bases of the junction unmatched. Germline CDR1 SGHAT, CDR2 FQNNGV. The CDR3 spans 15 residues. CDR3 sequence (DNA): TGTGCCAGCAGCCTTACCGACAGGGGAGTGAGTGGCTACACCTTC. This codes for CASSLTDRGVSGYTF.

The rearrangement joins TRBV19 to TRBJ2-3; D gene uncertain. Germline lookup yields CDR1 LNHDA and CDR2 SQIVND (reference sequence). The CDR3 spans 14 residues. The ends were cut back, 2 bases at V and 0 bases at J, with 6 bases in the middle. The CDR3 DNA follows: TGTGCCAGTAGTATACAGACTAGCACAGATACGCAGTATTTT. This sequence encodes CASSIQTSTDTQYF. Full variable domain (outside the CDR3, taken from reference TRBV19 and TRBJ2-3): DGGITQSPKYLFRKEGQNVTLSCEQNLNHDAMYWYRQDPGQGLRLIYYSQIVNDFQKGDIAEGYSVSREKKESFPLTVTSAQKNPTAFYLCASSIQTSTDTQYFGPGTRLTVL.

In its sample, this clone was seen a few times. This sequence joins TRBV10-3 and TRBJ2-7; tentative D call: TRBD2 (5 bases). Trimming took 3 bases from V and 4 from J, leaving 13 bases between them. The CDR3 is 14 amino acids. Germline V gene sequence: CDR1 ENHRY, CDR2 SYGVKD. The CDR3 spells CAISETSGGYEQYV. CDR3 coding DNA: TGTGCCATCAGTGAAACTAGTGGAGGATACGAGCAGTACGTC.

CDR3 sequence reads: CASSWNRQTINYGYTF. As DNA, the CDR3 is TGTGCCAGCAGCTGGAATCGACAGACGATTAACTATGGCTACACCTTC. The chain uses TRBV5-6 and TRBJ1-2; D might be TRBD1 (5 bases). This CDR3 spans 16 amino acids. Germline values: CDR1 SGHDT, CDR2 YYEEEE. With 3 bases removed from V and 1 base from J, the gap between germline ends came to 16 bases.

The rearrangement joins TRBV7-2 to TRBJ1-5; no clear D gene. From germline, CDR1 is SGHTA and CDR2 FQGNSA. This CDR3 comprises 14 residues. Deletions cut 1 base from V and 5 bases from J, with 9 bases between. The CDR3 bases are TGTGCCAGCAGCTTAGATGGTGGAGATCAGCCCCAGCATTTT. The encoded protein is CASSLDGGDQPQHF.

The CDR3: CASSPLAGGHEQYV. The CDR3 bases are TGTGCCAGCTCGCCCCTAGCGGGGGGCCACGAGCAGTACGTC. This chain joins TRBV18 and TRBJ2-7; 11 bases match TRBD2. CDR3 size: 14 residues. V was pared by 6 bases and J by 5 bases, with 6 bases of the junction left unmatched. The V gene's germline CDR1 is KGHSH and CDR2 LQKENI.

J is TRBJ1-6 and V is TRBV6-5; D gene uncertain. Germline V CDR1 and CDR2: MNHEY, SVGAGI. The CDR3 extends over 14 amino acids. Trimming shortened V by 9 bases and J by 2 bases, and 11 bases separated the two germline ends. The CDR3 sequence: CASYSGPYNSPLHF. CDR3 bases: TGTGCCAGTTATTCTGGGCCCTATAATTCACCCCTCCACTTT.

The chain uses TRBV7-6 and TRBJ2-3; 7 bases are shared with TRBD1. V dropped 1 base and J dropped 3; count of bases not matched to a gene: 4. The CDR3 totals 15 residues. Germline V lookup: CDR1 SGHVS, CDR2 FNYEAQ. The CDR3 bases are TGTGCCAGCAGCTTAGGACAGGGAAGGACAGATACGCAGTATTTT. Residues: CASSLGQGRTDTQYF.